One sample yielded the 4 T cell receptor beta chains listed below, sequenced in a study of spatial heterogeneity in lung cancer. The time point denotes: sample taken at primary tumor resection. Whole RNA came from tumor, nontumor lung or frozen PBMC and was sequenced without being sorted. Each CDR3 protein is one row after TCRdb ran MiXCR on the 5' RACE reads. The sample lists some 8,000 distinct CDR3 sequences; about 5% were seen once. Sequencing used PBMCs, obtained at surgery. The receptors here all came from a male donor with early-stage non-small cell lung cancer.

The table lists this clonotype with many counts. The rearrangement joins TRBV6-5 to TRBJ2-5, with 15 bases matching TRBD2. CDR1 and CDR2 from the germline V gene are MNHEY and SVGAGI. The CDR3 length is 18 residues. With V trimmed by 5 bases and J by 5 bases, 12 bases remained unmatched. CDR3: CASSPTWTSGGAGETQYF. CDR3 nucleotides: TGTGCCAGCAGTCCGACGTGGACTAGCGGGGGGGCCGGGGAGACCCAGTACTTC.

This clonotype came up a few times. V gene TRBV11-2 combines with J gene TRBJ2-1; D is ambiguous. The CDR3 spans 14 residues. CDR1 and CDR2 from the germline V gene are SGHAT and FQNNGV. V shed 4 bases and J shed 6 bases, with 13 bases lying between them. The CDR3 region is CASSWGGAGNEQFF. The CDR3 coding sequence is TGTGCCAGCAGCTGGGGTGGTGCCGGCAATGAGCAGTTCTTC.

This clonotype was detected many times. This chain uses TRBV18 with TRBJ1-5, with 8 bases that match TRBD1. The J segment lost 7 bases and the V segment lost 3 bases, leaving 5 bases of the junction unmatched. Germline CDR1 and CDR2: KGHSH and LQKENI. The CDR3 has 14 residues. DNA for the CDR3: TGTGCCAGCTCACCCGACAGGGGTTGGCAGCCCCAGCATTTT. Its translation: CASSPDRGWQPQHF.

This clonotype was counted a few times. The rearrangement links TRBV2 to TRBJ2-1; 11 bases match TRBD2. The CDR3 has 13 amino acids. V lost 10 bases, J lost 11 bases, and 10 bases stayed unmatched. Germline CDR1 is SNHLY and CDR2 is FYNNEI. The CDR3 nucleotides read TGTGCCACCCACGTCCTAGCGGGAGGAAAGCAGTTCTTC. Translated, it gives CATHVLAGGKQFF.